This T cell receptor beta chain was identified during a study of beta chain features in type 1 diabetes. The V end was cut by 8 bases, the J end by 2 bases, with 8 bases between. This CDR3 contains 12 residues. CDR1 and CDR2 from the germline V gene are MNHEY and SVGAGI. Broader study findings: There were fewer insertions and more deletions at the VDJ junctions of type 1 diabetes patients. Because the template was cDNA, high-expressing cells might be over-represented. Patients' naive, central memory and Treg TCRB repertoires seemed closer to one another than those of healthy donors.

Points on this clone: Its cognate antigen is unknown.

The entirety of the isolated RNA underwent reverse transcription, so expressed TCRB transcripts were sequenced. The table came from immunoSEQ multiplex PCR; TCRdb's copy has only in-frame clones and leaves some out. The sample shows over 700,000 clones, around a sixth of them seen only once. The rearrangement joins TRBV6-5 to TRBJ2-3; D gene ambiguous. This sequence was found in a young woman in good health. Sequenced sample: naive CD4+ T cells from blood. The CDR3 here is CASRSHTDTQYF. The CDR3 region has the DNA TGTGCCAGCCGCAGCCACACAGATACGCAGTATTTT.